Listed below are T cell receptor beta chains from one sample, sequenced in a study of CD4+ T cells in melanoma. Produced via immunoSEQ multiplex PCR; TCRdb's table is partial and in-frame only. The repertoire holds approximately 14,000 clones, with approximately 62% as singletons. The sequencing input was cells from a culture (not recorded whether cultured in vitro). The receptor set was obtained from a human donor with melanoma. Both conserved end residues are part of each CDR3. Fields, in order: J gene, D gene, V gene, clone size, CDR3 protein, CDR3 DNA. The D gene is left open where the match is weak. Rows give clone size only sometimes, using once, few, many, or a class for an expanded clone.

TRBJ1-2 | TRBD1 | TRBV5-1 | . | CASSLGTGATYGYTF | TGCGCCAGCAGCTTGGGGACAGGAGCTACCTATGGCTACACCTTC
TRBJ1-5 | . | TRBV6-6 | . | CASSDGYSNQPQHF | TGTGCCAGCAGTGACGGGTATAGCAATCAGCCCCAGCATTTT
TRBJ1-1 | TRBD1 | TRBV6-1 | . | CASSEIRDRGAFF | TGTGCCAGCAGTGAAATCCGGGACAGGGGAGCTTTCTTT
TRBJ2-3 | TRBD2 | TRBV19 | . | CASSTLAGGTDTQYF | TGTGCCAGTAGTACTTTAGCGGGGGGGACAGATACGCAGTATTTT
TRBJ1-4 | . | TRBV5-5 | . | CASSFGSGDGGEKLFF | TGTGCCAGCAGCTTCGGGTCGGGGGATGGGGGGGAAAAACTGTTTTTT
TRBJ1-2 | . | TRBV10-3 | once | CAISDLNSASYGYTF | TGTGCCATCAGTGATCTTAATTCGGCGTCCTATGGCTACACCTTC
TRBJ1-2 | . | TRBV7-2 | . | CASSLRGSNYGYTF | TGTGCCAGCAGCTTGAGGGGGTCTAACTATGGCTACACCTTC
TRBJ2-2 | TRBD1 | TRBV11-2 | . | CASRAGTVSTGELFF | TGTGCCAGCAGAGCCGGGACAGTAAGCACCGGGGAGCTGTTTTTT
TRBJ2-5 | . | TRBV29-1 | few | CSVEVGGAYFGETQYF | TGCAGCGTTGAGGTGGGGGGGGCCTATTTCGGGGAGACCCAGTACTTC
TRBJ1-1 | . | TRBV4-1 | . | CASSQESWSPAAFF | TGCGCCAGCAGCCAAGAATCGTGGTCCCCCGCAGCTTTCTTT
TRBJ1-4 | . | TRBV27 | . | CASSSSKILGEKLFF | TGTGCCAGCAGTTCGTCGAAAATACTAGGCGAAAAACTGTTTTTT
TRBJ2-5 | TRBD2 | TRBV7-2 | . | CASSLVSSGGFGTQYF | TGTGCCAGCAGCCTCGTCTCTAGCGGGGGGTTTGGGACCCAGTACTTC
TRBJ2-7 | TRBD1 | TRBV6-4 | . | CASSDPRDRGDEQYF | TGTGCCAGCAGTGACCCAAGGGACAGGGGCGACGAGCAGTACTTC
TRBJ1-3 | . | TRBV25-1 | . | CASSEFPGRSSGNTIYF | TGTGCCAGCAGTGAATTCCCGGGCCGCAGCTCTGGAAACACCATATATTTT
TRBJ2-7 | TRBD1 | TRBV7-9 | few | CASSGTGPGEQYF | TGTGCCAGCAGCGGGACAGGGCCGGGGGAGCAGTACTTC
TRBJ1-5 | TRBD1 | TRBV2 | . | CASSYDRGRGLGNQPQHF | TGTGCCAGCAGTTATGACAGGGGGCGAGGTCTAGGCAATCAGCCCCAGCATTTT
TRBJ2-1 | TRBD2 | TRBV11-2 | . | CASIQSFSGGRYNEQFF | TGTGCCAGCATTCAGTCTTTTAGCGGGGGGCGCTACAATGAGCAGTTCTTC
TRBJ2-5 | . | TRBV6-5 | . | CASSPRGDSETQYF | TGTGCCAGCAGTCCCAGGGGGGATTCGGAGACCCAGTACTTC
TRBJ1-6 | . | TRBV15 | . | CATSRDRQGLPLHF | TGTGCCACCAGCAGAGATAGGCAGGGGCTCCCCCTCCACTTT
TRBJ2-2 | TRBD1 | TRBV4-1 | few | CASRRPGQGATGELFF | TGCGCCAGCAGACGACCGGGACAGGGGGCAACCGGGGAGCTGTTTTTT
TRBJ2-7 | . | TRBV19 | . | CASSKGFGDEQYF | TGTGCCAGTAGTAAAGGGTTCGGAGACGAGCAGTACTTC
TRBJ2-3 | TRBD1 | TRBV5-1 | . | CASSPTGTGGRDTQYF | TGCGCCAGCAGCCCTACCGGGACAGGGGGTAGAGATACGCAGTATTTT
TRBJ1-4 | . | TRBV7-9 | . | CASSSRRGEKLFF | TGTGCCAGCAGTAGCCGTCGTGGCGAAAAACTGTTTTTT
TRBJ2-2 | . | TRBV19 | few | CASSHRRQGNTGELFF | TGTGCCAGTAGTCATCGCAGGCAGGGGAACACCGGGGAGCTGTTTTTT
TRBJ1-2 | TRBD1 | TRBV29-1 | few | CSVWGQGVYGYTF | TGCAGCGTATGGGGACAGGGCGTCTATGGCTACACCTTC
TRBJ2-7 | . | TRBV5-1 | . | CASSLTAGPYEQYF | TGCGCCAGCAGCTTGACGGCAGGGCCCTACGAGCAGTACTTC
TRBJ2-2 | TRBD2 | TRBV4-1 | few | CASSPKVQRGVRGTGELFF | TGCGCCAGCAGCCCCAAGGTCCAGCGGGGGGTTCGCGGCACCGGGGAGCTGTTTTTT
TRBJ1-4 | TRBD1 | TRBV18 | medium-sized | CASSPDRGGEKLFF | TGTGCCAGCTCACCAGACAGGGGTGGTGAAAAACTGTTTTTT
TRBJ2-5 | TRBD2 | TRBV11-2 | . | CASSFTRGGRETQYF | TGTGCCAGCAGCTTCACGCGGGGGGGCCGGGAGACCCAGTACTTC
TRBJ2-3 | . | TRBV6-1 | . | CASTRDGRTDTQYF | TGTGCCAGCACCAGGGACGGGCGCACAGATACGCAGTATTTT
TRBJ2-6 | . | TRBV7-9 | . | CASSSMGSGANVLTF | TGTGCCAGCAGCTCGATGGGCTCTGGGGCCAACGTCCTGACTTTC
TRBJ2-3 | . | TRBV7-8 | . | CASSLVPRGTDTQYF | TGTGCCAGCAGCTTAGTCCCACGGGGCACAGATACGCAGTATTTT
TRBJ1-2 | TRBD1 | TRBV10-2 | medium-sized | CASSVDRASGYTF | TGCGCCAGCAGCGTGGACAGGGCTAGTGGCTACACCTTC
TRBJ2-7 | . | TRBV9 | . | CASKRMGQGGEQYF | TGTGCCAGCAAAAGGATGGGGCAGGGGGGCGAGCAGTACTTC
TRBJ2-7 | TRBD1 | TRBV7-9 | . | CASSPGQGYEQYF | TGTGCCAGCAGCCCCGGACAGGGCTACGAGCAGTACTTC